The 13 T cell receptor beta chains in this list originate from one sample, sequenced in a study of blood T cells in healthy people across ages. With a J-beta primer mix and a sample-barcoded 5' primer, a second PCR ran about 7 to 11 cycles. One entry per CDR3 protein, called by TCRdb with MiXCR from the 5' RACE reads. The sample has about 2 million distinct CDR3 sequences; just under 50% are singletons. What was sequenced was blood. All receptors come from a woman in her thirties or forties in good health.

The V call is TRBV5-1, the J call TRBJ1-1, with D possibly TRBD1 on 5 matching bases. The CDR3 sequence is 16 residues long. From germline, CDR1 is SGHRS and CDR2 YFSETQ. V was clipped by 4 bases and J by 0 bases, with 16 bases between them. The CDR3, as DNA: TGCGCCAGCAGCCTGGGGGTAGACATTTTGAACACTGAAGCTTTCTTT. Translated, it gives CASSLGVDILNTEAFF.

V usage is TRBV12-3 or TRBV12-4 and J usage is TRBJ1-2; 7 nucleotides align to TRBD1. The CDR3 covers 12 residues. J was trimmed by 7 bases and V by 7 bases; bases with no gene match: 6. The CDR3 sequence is CASTSTGSGYTF. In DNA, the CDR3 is TGTGCCAGCACTTCGACAGGGAGTGGCTACACCTTC.

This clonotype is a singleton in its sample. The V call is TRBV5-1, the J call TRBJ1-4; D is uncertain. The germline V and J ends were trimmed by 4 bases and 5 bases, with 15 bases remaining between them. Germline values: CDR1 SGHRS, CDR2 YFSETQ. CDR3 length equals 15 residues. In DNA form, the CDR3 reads TGCGCCAGCAGCCCGGACCGTGCGGGAAATGAAAAACTGTTTTTT. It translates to CASSPDRAGNEKLFF.

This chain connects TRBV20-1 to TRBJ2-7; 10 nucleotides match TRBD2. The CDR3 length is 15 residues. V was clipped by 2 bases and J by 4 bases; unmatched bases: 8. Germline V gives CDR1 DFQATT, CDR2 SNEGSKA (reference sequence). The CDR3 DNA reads TGCAGTGCTAGACTCCCCGGGACTAGCGTATACGAGCAGTACTTC. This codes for CSARLPGTSVYEQYF.

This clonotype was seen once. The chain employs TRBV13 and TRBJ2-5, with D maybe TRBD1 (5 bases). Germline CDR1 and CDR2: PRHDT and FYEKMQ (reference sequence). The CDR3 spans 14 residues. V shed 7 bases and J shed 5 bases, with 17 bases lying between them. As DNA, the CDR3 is TGTGCCAGCACTGTACAGCAGGGTGAGGAGACCCAGTACTTC. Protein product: CASTVQQGEETQYF.

CDR3 nucleotides: TGTGCCAGCAGTTACTCGTTTACCCAGGGTAGGCACACAGATACGCAGTATTTT. This translates into CASSYSFTQGRHTDTQYF. The rearrangement links TRBV6-2 or TRBV6-3 to TRBJ2-3, with D perhaps TRBD1 (5 bases). Trimming removed 0 bases from V and 2 bases from J, with 18 bases in between. Germline CDR1 is MNHEY and CDR2 is SVGEGT. There are 18 residues in the CDR3.

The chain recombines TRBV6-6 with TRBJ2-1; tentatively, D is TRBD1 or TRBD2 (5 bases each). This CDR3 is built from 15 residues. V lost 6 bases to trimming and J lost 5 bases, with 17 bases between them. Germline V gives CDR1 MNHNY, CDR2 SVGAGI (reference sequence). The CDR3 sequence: CASRYTGTDDNEQFF. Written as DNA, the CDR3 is TGTGCCAGCAGGTATACCGGGACGGACGACAATGAGCAGTTCTTC.

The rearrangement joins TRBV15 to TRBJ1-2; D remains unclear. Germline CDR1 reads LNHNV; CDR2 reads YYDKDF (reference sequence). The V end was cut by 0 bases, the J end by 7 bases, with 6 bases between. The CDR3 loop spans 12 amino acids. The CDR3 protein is CATSRDQGGYTF. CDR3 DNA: TGTGCCACCAGCAGAGATCAAGGTGGCTACACCTTC. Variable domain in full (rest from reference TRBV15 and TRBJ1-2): DAMVIQNPRYQVTQFGKPVTLSCSQTLNHNVMYWYQQKSSQAPKLLFHYYDKDFNNEADTPDNFQSRRPNTSFCFLDIRSPGLGDTAMYLCATSRDQGGYTFGSGTRLTVV.

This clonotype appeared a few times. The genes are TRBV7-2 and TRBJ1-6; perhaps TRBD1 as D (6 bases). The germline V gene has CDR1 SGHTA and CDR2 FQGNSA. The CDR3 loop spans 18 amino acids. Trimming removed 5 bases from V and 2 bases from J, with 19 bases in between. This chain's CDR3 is CASSPGLVTGTYNSPLHF. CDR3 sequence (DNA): TGTGCCAGCAGCCCCGGTCTCGTTACAGGGACCTATAATTCACCCCTCCACTTT.

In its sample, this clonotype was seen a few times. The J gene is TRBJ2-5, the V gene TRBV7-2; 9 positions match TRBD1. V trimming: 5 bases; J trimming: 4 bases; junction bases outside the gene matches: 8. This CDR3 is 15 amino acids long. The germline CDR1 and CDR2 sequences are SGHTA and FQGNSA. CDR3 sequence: CASSPRRTGAETQYF. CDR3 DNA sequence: TGTGCCAGCAGCCCCAGAAGGACAGGGGCAGAGACCCAGTACTTC.

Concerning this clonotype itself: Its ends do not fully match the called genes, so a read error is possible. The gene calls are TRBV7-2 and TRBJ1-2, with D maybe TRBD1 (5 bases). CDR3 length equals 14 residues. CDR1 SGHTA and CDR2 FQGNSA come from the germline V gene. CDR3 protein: CVSSTRDGRNGYTF. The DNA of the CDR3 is TGTGTCAGCAGCACCCGGGACGGAAGAAATGGCTACACCTTC.

CDR3 nucleotides: TGCAGTGCTATACTCCTCCCGGGACATACCATGAACACTGAAGCTTTCTTT. Translating gives CSAILLPGHTMNTEAFF. This chain joins TRBV20-1 and TRBJ1-1; possible D gene TRBD1, 6 bases. Germline V gene data show CDR1 as DFQATT and CDR2 as SNEGSKA (reference sequence). The V gene lost 4 bases and the J gene lost 0 bases, with 21 bases spanning the gap. The length of the CDR3 is 17 residues.

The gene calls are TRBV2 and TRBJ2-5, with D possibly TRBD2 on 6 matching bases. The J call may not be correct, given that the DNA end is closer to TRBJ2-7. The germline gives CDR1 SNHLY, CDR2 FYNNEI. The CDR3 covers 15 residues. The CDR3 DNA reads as TGTGCCAGCAGTGAACTCAGGGATGGGAGGCGCGAGCAGTACTTC. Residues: CASSELRDGRREQYF.